The TCR beta chain under discussion was sequenced for a study of blood T cell repertoires in COVID-19. The CDR3 extends over 14 amino acids. Germline CDR1 reads KGHSH; CDR2 reads LQKENI. Trimming cost V 4 bases and J 7 bases, with 11 bases left between them. Assay: immunoSEQ multiplex PCR; the TCRdb copy retains only in-frame clones and omits some. The sample shows about 82,000 clones, 65% to 85% of them seen only once. The chain has TRBV18 and TRBJ1-6; maybe TRBD1 (6 bases). The clonotype was recovered from a woman in her sixties with acute or convalescent COVID-19. The source material was peripheral blood. CDR3 coding DNA: TGTGCCAGCTCACTTGACAGGCGAAATTCACCCCTCCACTTT. Protein product: CASSLDRRNSPLHF. Looking up the rest from reference TRBV18 and TRBJ1-6 gives the full variable domain: NAGVMQNPRHLVRRRGQEARLRCSPMKGHSHVYWYRQLPEEGLKFMVYLQKENIIDESGMPKERFSAEFPKEGPSILRIQQVVRGDSAAYFCASSLDRRNSPLHFGNGTRLTVT.